These T cell receptor beta chains were read from a single sample in a study of cytomegalovirus exposure and HLA in healthy donors. Profiling relied on immunoSEQ multiplex PCR, and the TCRdb table lists in-frame clones only, not all of them. The sample has 90,000 to 130,000 clones. Source material: PBMCs. These receptors were collected from a man between 25 and 39 years old in good health and CMV-seronegative. CDR3s include the opening cysteine and the closing phenylalanine or tryptophan.

TRBV6-5	TRBJ1-2	CASTLQGAALNGYTF
TRBV7-2	TRBJ2-3	CASSAERGKVTDTQYF
TRBV5-6	TRBJ2-2	CASSLTSQGGINTGELFF
TRBV15	TRBJ2-1	CATSRNPGLAGRGNEQFF
TRBV4-1	TRBJ2-1	CASSPSGLAATYNEQFF
TRBV14	TRBJ2-3	CASSPWTSGGKTDTQYF
TRBV2	TRBJ1-3	CASREQGAKDTIYF
TRBV4-2	.	CASSQDHEQYF
TRBV27	TRBJ1-5	CASSSRGTGVSNNQPQHF
TRBV27	TRBJ2-4	CASSSTITGALAKNIQYF
TRBV28	TRBJ1-3	CASSSPGLGNTIYF
TRBV6-4	TRBJ1-5	CASSESGQVKNQPQHF
TRBV6-5	TRBJ1-1	CASNSNREAFF
TRBV4-2	TRBJ2-1	CASSPIRTGLAFDEQFF
TRBV5-8	TRBJ1-5	CASSPWDRGSNQPQHF
TRBV6-6	TRBJ1-5	CASSSTGWGNQPQHF
TRBV9	TRBJ2-7	CASSVSGTNSYEQYF
TRBV5-6	TRBJ1-1	CASSLVQGASGTEAFF
TRBV5-1	TRBJ2-1	CASSQTIPLADNEQFF
TRBV9	TRBJ1-2	CASSAEPGDYGYTF
TRBV5-1	TRBJ2-1	CASSLGTGAHNEQFF
TRBV19	TRBJ2-1	CASSLGQGLNEQFF
TRBV7-9	TRBJ2-5	CASSPRGGGAPETQYF
TRBV6-5	TRBJ2-3	CASSRLRDRATQYF
TRBV11-2	TRBJ2-1	CASSLVYTGGRYNEQFF
TRBV18	TRBJ2-2	CASSTQATGELFF
TRBV6-5	TRBJ2-1	CASSRGTAPYNEQFF
TRBV7-3	TRBJ1-1	CASSLQGGKYGTEAFF
TRBV7-2	TRBJ1-4	CASSLQGEKLFF
TRBV6-4	TRBJ1-1	CASSDRDMNTEAFF
TRBV19	TRBJ2-1	CASSSLIGGGAGEQFF
TRBV4-3	TRBJ2-1	CASSQDLLRQGGLNEQFF
TRBV2	TRBJ1-5	CASSEQGQSNQPQHF
TRBV2	TRBJ2-5	CASSLRQSQETQYF
TRBV2	.	CASTRGTGGYEQYF
TRBV19	TRBJ1-1	CASSIDSRDTEAFF
TRBV7-2	TRBJ2-7	CASSLTGTGVYEQYF
TRBV9	TRBJ1-4	CASSVGTRKGEKLFF
TRBV9	TRBJ2-5	CASSQGGGRETQYF